This T cell receptor beta chain came from a study of CD8+ T cells in alopecia areata. Background on the study: Administration of oral tofacitinib to treated patients was at 5 to 10 mg twice daily.

V was clipped by 0 bases and J by 0 bases, with 9 bases between them. Germline CDR1 reads SGHNT; CDR2 reads YYREEE (reference sequence). CDR3 length: 16 residues. RNA was extracted and reverse transcribed into cDNA as the sequencing template. Using immunoSEQ multiplex PCR, the repertoire was profiled, and TCRdb retains in-frame clones only, with some absent. The sample has around 98,000 clones, roughly two fifths seen once. The TCR comes from a human donor with alopecia areata. The source material was CD4+ T cells sorted from blood. V is TRBV5-4 and J is TRBJ2-2; maybe TRBD1 (6 bases). CDR3 residues: CASSLARGANTGELFF. In DNA form, the CDR3 reads TGTGCCAGCAGCTTGGCCAGGGGTGCGAACACCGGGGAGCTGTTTTTT.